Shown below are 13 T cell receptor beta chains from a single sample sequenced in a study of T cell changes during pregnancy in multiple sclerosis (dated by TCRdb to the late 2010s). Receptor amplification or capture employed the immunoSEQ multiplex PCR assay. TCRdb re-hosts the immuneACCESS table, in-frame sequences only. Its copies lack some clones; in the studies checked, an unresolved V gene accounts for under half of them, and the cause for the rest is not known. The sample table contains about 57,000 clones; only one count was recorded for 92% of them. The ten largest make up roughly 0.19% of the sample. This specimen was CD4+ T cells from peripheral blood mononuclear cells, taken in the second trimester of pregnancy. Source of these receptors: a female donor with multiple sclerosis, enrolled in a pregnancy study.

The rearrangement links TRBV7-2 to TRBJ1-1, with unresolved D. Between the trimmed V and J ends, which lost 4 bases and 0 bases, there was a span of 12 bases. The CDR3 extends over 15 amino acids. Per germline, CDR1 SGHTA and CDR2 FQGNSA. The CDR3 nucleotides read TGTGCCAGCAGCTATTCGTCAGGTTTGAACACTGAAGCTTTCTTT. Translated, it gives CASSYSSGLNTEAFF.

This clone appeared many times. The CDR3 loop is CASSLGGQGATDTQYF. In DNA, the CDR3 is TGCGCCAGCAGCTTGGGGGGACAGGGAGCCACAGATACGCAGTATTTT. V and J are TRBV5-1 and TRBJ2-3, with TRBD1 matching over 9 bases. This CDR3 is built from 16 residues. Germline CDR1 and CDR2: SGHRS and YFSETQ. V trimming: 0 bases; J trimming: 2 bases; junction bases outside the gene matches: 4.

J is TRBJ2-7 and V is TRBV2; 8 bases match TRBD2. Germline lookup yields CDR1 SNHLY and CDR2 FYNNEI. Trimming at V came to 6 bases and at J to 5 bases, leaving 18 bases not matched to a gene. The CDR3 has 17 residues. The CDR3 spells CASSPPFPGGATNEQYF. The CDR3 DNA reads as TGTGCCAGCAGCCCACCCTTTCCCGGGGGGGCCACTAACGAGCAGTACTTC.

The chain uses TRBV27 and TRBJ2-1, with 7 bases fitting TRBD2. The CDR3 runs to 17 residues. V shed 4 bases and J 3 bases; nucleotides not matched to a gene: 12. Germline CDR1 MNHEY, CDR2 SMNVEV (reference sequence). CDR3 bases: TGTGCCAGCAGTTACCTCATTGGGGAGGGAAGCTACAATGAGCAGTTCTTC. It yields the protein CASSYLIGEGSYNEQFF.

The chain recombines TRBV21-1 with TRBJ1-2; TRBD1 is taken as the D call from the table, unchecked against the DNA. TRBV21-1 is a documented pseudogene. This CDR3 is built from 19 residues. CDR3 residues: CASSKNEAGTGGPIYGYTF. The CDR3 nucleotides read TGTGCCAGCAGCAAGAACGAAGCCGGGACAGGGGGGCCGATCTATGGCTACACCTTC.

Only one count was recorded for this clone. The V gene is TRBV11-1, the J gene TRBJ1-1; perhaps TRBD1 as D (5 bases). The ends were cut back, 5 bases at V and 5 bases at J, with 21 bases in the middle. The CDR3 contains 16 residues. Germline CDR1 SGHAT, CDR2 FQDESV (reference sequence). The CDR3 DNA sequence: TGTGCCAGCAGCCCCGCCAAGGGTCAGGGAGGGACTGAAGCTTTCTTT. Translating gives CASSPAKGQGGTEAFF.

The chain is built from TRBV9 and TRBJ1-2, with D perhaps TRBD1 (5 bases). Trimming stripped 3 bases from V and 5 bases from J, with 20 bases between. Germline V gene data show CDR1 as SGDLS and CDR2 as YYNGEE. This CDR3 has 16 amino acids. The CDR3 loop is CASSASHPGRVYGYTF. CDR3 bases: TGTGCCAGCAGCGCATCCCACCCGGGCAGGGTTTATGGCTACACCTTC.

The chain links TRBV7-6 to TRBJ2-1, with D maybe TRBD2 (5 bases). CDR1 and CDR2 from the germline V gene are SGHVS and FNYEAQ. This CDR3 has 14 amino acids. V was shortened by 1 base and J by 8 bases, with 12 bases between the two germline ends. The CDR3 spells CASSLDNLGDEQFF. For the CDR3, the DNA is TGTGCCAGCAGCTTAGATAACCTCGGGGATGAGCAGTTCTTC.

V is TRBV5-1 and J is TRBJ1-3, with D perhaps TRBD1 (6 bases). Germline CDR1 and CDR2: SGHRS and YFSETQ. This CDR3 spans 18 amino acids. Trimming pared 0 bases from V and 1 base from J, leaving 17 bases between. The CDR3 spells CASSLGAGAAYSGNTIYF. The CDR3 nucleotides read TGCGCCAGCAGCTTGGGGGCAGGGGCCGCCTATTCTGGAAACACCATATATTTT. The full variable domain, with the rest looked up from reference TRBV5-1 and TRBJ1-3, is KAGVTQTPRYLIKTRGQQVTLSCSPISGHRSVSWYQQTPGQGLQFLFEYFSETQRNKGNFPGRFSGRQFSNSRSEMNVSTLELGDSALYLCASSLGAGAAYSGNTIYFGEGSWLTVV.

About this clone: Its ends do not fully match the called genes, so a read error is possible. This chain uses TRBV19 with TRBJ2-7, with D uncertain. Germline assignment: CDR1 LNHDA and CDR2 SQIVND (reference sequence). This CDR3 spans 11 amino acids. CDR3 in amino acids: CASSISSEQYF. The CDR3 nucleotides are TGTGCCAGTAGTATATCCTCCGAGCAGTACTTC.

The chain couples TRBV5-5 to TRBJ2-7; 8 bases line up with TRBD1. Per germline, CDR1 SGHKS and CDR2 YYEKEE (reference sequence). This CDR3 region has 12 residues. Trimming at V came to 4 bases and at J to 10 bases, leaving 7 bases not matched to a gene. DNA of the CDR3: TGTGCCAGCAGCGCACCAGGGGGCGTCCAGTACTTC. Its protein product is CASSAPGGVQYF.

The chain has TRBV7-2 and TRBJ2-3, with D perhaps TRBD1 (5 bases). The length of the CDR3 is 13 residues. The V gene lost 1 base and the J gene lost 11 bases, with 13 bases spanning the gap. The germline V gene encodes CDR1 SGHTA and CDR2 FQGNSA. The CDR3: CASSLEQGRWQYF. The CDR3, as DNA: TGTGCCAGCAGCTTAGAGCAGGGTCGGTGGCAGTATTTT. Variable domain in full (rest from reference TRBV7-2 and TRBJ2-3): GAGVSQSPSNKVTEKGKDVELRCDPISGHTALYWYRQSLGQGLEFLIYFQGNSAPDKSGLPSDRFSAERTGGSVSTLTIQRTQQEDSAVYLCASSLEQGRWQYFGPGTRLTVL.

This clone was seen only once. This chain connects TRBV4-2 to TRBJ2-7; 7 nucleotides align to TRBD2. Germline V gene sequence: CDR1 LGHNA, CDR2 YNFKEQ. The CDR3 sequence is 14 residues long. The V segment lost 3 bases and the J segment 1 base; nucleotides outside the gene matches: 3. CDR3 in DNA: TGTGCCAGCAGCCATGGGGGGGAATCCTACGAGCAGTACTTC. This gives the protein CASSHGGESYEQYF.